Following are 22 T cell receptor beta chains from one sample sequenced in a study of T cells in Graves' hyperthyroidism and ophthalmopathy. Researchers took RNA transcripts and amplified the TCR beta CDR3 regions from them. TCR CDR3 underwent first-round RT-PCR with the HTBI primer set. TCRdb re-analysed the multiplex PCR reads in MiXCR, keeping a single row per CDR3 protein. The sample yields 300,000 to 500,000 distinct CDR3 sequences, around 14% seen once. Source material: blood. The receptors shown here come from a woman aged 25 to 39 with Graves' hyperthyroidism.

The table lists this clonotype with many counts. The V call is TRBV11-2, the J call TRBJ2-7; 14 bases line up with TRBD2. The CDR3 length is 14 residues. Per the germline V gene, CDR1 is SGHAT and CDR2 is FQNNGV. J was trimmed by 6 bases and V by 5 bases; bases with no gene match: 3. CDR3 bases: TGTGCCAGCAGCGTGGGACTAGCGGGGGTCGAGCAGTACTTC. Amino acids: CASSVGLAGVEQYF.

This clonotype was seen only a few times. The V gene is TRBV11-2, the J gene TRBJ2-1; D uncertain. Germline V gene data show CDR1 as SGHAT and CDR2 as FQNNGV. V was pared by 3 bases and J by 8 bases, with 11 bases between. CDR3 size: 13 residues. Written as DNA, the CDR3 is TGTGCCAGCAGCTTTGCTGGTCTGGATGAGCAGTTCTTC. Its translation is CASSFAGLDEQFF.

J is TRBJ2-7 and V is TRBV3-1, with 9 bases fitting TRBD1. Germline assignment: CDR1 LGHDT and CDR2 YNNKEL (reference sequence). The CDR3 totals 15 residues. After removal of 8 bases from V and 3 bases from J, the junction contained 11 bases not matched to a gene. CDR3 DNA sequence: TGTGCCAGCTCACCACCCAACAGGGGGCTCTACGAGCAGTACTTC. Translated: CASSPPNRGLYEQYF.

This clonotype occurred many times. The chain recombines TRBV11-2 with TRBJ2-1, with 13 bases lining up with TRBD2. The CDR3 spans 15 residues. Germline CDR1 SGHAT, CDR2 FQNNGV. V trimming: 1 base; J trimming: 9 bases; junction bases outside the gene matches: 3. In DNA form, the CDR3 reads TGTGCCAGCAGCTTAGGGACTAGCGGGAGTCGTGAGCAGTTCTTC. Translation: CASSLGTSGSREQFF.

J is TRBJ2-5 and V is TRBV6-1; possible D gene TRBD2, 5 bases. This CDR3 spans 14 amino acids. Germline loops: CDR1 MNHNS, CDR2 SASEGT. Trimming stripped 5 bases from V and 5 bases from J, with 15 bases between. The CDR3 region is CASSSDRDSETQYF. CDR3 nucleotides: TGTGCCAGCAGTTCCGACCGGGATTCGGAGACCCAGTACTTC.

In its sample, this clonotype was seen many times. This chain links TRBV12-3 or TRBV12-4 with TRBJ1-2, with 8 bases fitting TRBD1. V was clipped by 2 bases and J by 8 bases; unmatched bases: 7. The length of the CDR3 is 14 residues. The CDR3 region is CASSLPPDREGYTF. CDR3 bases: TGTGCCAGCAGTTTACCCCCGGACAGGGAAGGCTACACCTTC.

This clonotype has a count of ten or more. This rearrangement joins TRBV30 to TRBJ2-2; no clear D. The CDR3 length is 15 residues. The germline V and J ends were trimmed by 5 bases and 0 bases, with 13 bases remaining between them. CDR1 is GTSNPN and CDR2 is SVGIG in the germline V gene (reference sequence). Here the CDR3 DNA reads TGTGCCTGGGATCAGACCGCCACGAACACCGGGGAGCTGTTTTTT. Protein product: CAWDQTATNTGELFF.

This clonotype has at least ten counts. The CDR3 here is CSPVAGATRLDTQYF. DNA of the CDR3: TGCAGCCCCGTGGCGGGAGCCACACGGCTAGATACGCAGTATTTT. The rearrangement joins TRBV20-1 to TRBJ2-3; 7 nucleotides align to TRBD2. The CDR3 covers 15 residues. Germline values: CDR1 DFQATT, CDR2 SNEGSKA (reference sequence).

CDR3 loop: CSARTSWEQYF. DNA of the CDR3: TGCAGTGCTCGTACATCGTGGGAGCAGTACTTC. The gene calls are TRBV20-1 and TRBJ2-7; D is unclear. With 5 bases removed from V and 7 bases from J, the gap between germline ends came to 12 bases. The V gene's germline CDR1 is DFQATT and CDR2 SNEGSKA (reference sequence). CDR3 length equals 11 residues.

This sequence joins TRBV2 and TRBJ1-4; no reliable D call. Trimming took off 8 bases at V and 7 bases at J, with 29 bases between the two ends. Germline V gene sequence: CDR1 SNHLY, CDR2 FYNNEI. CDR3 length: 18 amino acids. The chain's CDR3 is CASVESTLSHTTGEKLFF. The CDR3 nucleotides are TGTGCCAGCGTAGAATCGACACTTTCCCACACGACGGGTGAAAAACTGTTTTTT.

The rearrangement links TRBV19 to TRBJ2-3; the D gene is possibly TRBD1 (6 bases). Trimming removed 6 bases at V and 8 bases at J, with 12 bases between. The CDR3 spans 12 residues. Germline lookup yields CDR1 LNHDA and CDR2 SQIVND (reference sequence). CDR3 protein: CASSQGQVTQYF. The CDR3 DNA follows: TGTGCCAGTAGCCAGGGACAAGTTACGCAGTATTTT.

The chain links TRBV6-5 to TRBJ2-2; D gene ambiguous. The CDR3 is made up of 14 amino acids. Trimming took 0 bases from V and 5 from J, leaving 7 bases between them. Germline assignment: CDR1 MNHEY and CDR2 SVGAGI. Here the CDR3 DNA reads TGTGCCAGCAGTTACTCGACTGGGACCGGGGAGCTGTTTTTT. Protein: CASSYSTGTGELFF.

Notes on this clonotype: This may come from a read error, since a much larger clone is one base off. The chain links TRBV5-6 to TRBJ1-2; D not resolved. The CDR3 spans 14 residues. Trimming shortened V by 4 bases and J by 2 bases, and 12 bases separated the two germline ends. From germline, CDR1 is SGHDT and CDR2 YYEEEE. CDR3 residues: CASSDPGGNYGYTF. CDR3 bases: TGTGCCAGCAGCGACCCGGGCGGGAACTATGGCTACACCTTC.

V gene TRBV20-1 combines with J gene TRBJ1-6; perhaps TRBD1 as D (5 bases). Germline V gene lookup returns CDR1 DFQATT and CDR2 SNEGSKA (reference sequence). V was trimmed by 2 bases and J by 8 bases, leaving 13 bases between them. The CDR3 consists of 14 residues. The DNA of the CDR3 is TGCAGTGCTAGACGGACATTCGGGGATTCACCCCTCCACTTT. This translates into CSARRTFGDSPLHF.

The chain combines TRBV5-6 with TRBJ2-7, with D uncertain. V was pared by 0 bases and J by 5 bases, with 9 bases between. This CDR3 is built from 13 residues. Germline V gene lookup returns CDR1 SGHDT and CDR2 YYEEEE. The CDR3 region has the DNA TGTGCCAGCAGCTTGGGAGCCGCGAACGAGCAGTACTTC. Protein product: CASSLGAANEQYF.

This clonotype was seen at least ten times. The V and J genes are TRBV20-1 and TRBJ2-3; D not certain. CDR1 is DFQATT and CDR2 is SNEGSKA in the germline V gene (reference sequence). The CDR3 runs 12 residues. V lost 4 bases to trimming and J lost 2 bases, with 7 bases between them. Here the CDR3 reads CSANSLTDTQYF. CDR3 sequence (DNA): TGCAGTGCTAACAGCCTCACAGATACGCAGTATTTT.

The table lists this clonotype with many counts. DNA for the CDR3: TGTGCCAGCAGCTTAGGGGCGGGACTAGCGGGAGTATCCGGGGAGCTGTTTTTT. Encoded protein: CASSLGAGLAGVSGELFF. The chain combines TRBV7-2 with TRBJ2-2, with 14 bases lining up with TRBD2. The CDR3 is 18 amino acids. CDR1 and CDR2 from the germline V gene are SGHTA and FQGNSA. V was pared by 1 base and J by 6 bases, with 7 bases of the junction left unmatched.

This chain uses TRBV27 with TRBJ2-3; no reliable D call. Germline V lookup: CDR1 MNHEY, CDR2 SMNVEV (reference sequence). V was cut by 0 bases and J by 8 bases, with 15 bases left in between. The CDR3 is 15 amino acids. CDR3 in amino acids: CASSLSYYYLGTQYF. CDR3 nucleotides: TGTGCCAGCAGTTTATCCTACTACTATTTGGGTACGCAGTATTTT.

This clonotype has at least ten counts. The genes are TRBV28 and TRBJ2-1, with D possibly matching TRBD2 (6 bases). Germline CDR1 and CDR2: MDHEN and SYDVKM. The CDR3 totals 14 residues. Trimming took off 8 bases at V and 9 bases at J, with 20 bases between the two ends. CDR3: CASADGTVRAEQFF. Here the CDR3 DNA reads TGTGCCAGCGCCGACGGGACTGTTCGAGCTGAGCAGTTCTTC.

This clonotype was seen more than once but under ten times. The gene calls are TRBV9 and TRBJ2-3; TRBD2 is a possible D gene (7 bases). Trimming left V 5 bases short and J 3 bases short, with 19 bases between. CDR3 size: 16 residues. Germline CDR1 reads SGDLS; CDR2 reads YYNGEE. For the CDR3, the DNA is TGTGCCAGCAGTGCTAGAATAGGGGGGGAGACAGATACGCAGTATTTT. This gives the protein CASSARIGGETDTQYF.

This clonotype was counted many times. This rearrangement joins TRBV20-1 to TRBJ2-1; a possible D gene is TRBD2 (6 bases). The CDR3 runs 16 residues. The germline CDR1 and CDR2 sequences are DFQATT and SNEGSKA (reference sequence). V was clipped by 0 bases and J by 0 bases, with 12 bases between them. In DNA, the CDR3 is TGCAGTGCTAGAGATCGGACGGGAGTCTCCTACAATGAGCAGTTCTTC. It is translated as CSARDRTGVSYNEQFF.

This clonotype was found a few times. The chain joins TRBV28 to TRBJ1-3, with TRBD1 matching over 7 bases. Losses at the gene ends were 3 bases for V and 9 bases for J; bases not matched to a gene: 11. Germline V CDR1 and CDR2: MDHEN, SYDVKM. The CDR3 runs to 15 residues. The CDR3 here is CASSLVGDSEFTIYF. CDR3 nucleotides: TGTGCCAGCAGTTTGGTTGGGGACAGCGAGTTCACCATATATTTT. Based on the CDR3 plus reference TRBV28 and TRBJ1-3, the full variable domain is DVKVTQSSRYLVKRTGEKVFLECVQDMDHENMFWYRQDPGLGLRLIYFSYDVKMKEKGDIPEGYSVSREKKERFSLILESASTNQTSMYLCASSLVGDSEFTIYFGEGSWLTVV.